A single sample is the source of the 7 T cell receptor beta chains below, sequenced in a study of persistence of HIV-infected CD4 T cells. Their antigens remain unidentified. The libraries were made with immunoSEQ version 4 in survey mode. Assay used: immunoSEQ multiplex PCR; TCRdb lists only in-frame clones, some missing. The table records approximately 65,000 clones, 70% to 75% of them present only once. Overlapping HIV-1 Gag 15-mer peptides at about 1 ug per peptide per mL were used. Sorted nonresponding memory CD4+ T cells were CD40L-negative, CD69-negative, CD45RO-high. This specimen consisted of CD4+ T cells sorted from PBMCs after roughly 18-hour stimulation, obtained from a patient who received antiretroviral therapy. The source of these receptors is an adult man with HIV who was CMV-seropositive.

The chain carries TRBV6-5 and TRBJ2-1, with D unresolved. Trimming took off 7 bases at V and 1 base at J, with 14 bases between the two ends. Germline V gene data show CDR1 as MNHEY and CDR2 as SVGAGI. CDR3 length: 15 residues. CDR3 sequence reads: CASTLRPPSYNEQFF. CDR3 coding DNA: TGTGCCAGCACACTCAGACCCCCGTCCTACAATGAGCAGTTCTTC.

The gene calls are TRBV6-2 or TRBV6-3 and TRBJ1-1; D might be TRBD1 (5 bases). The CDR3 totals 11 residues. CDR1 MNHEY and CDR2 SVGEGT come from the germline V gene. V lost 5 bases and J 8 bases, leaving 9 bases between the germline ends. In DNA form, the CDR3 reads TGTGCCAGCAGTAACGACAGAGAAGCTTTCTTT. Encoded protein: CASSNDREAFF.

This clone has a single count. The CDR3 DNA follows: TGTGCCAGCAGCCTTATAACTGCGGGGGTGCAGTTCTTC. Its protein product is CASSLITAGVQFF. The chain joins TRBV3-1 (or the pseudogene TRBV3-2) to TRBJ2-1; TRBD2 matches 7 bases. With 4 bases clipped from V and 12 bases from J, the junction kept 9 bases outside the gene matches. This CDR3 is built from 13 residues. CDR1 LGHDT and CDR2 YNNKEL come from the germline V gene (reference sequence).

This rearrangement joins TRBV9 to TRBJ1-1; D gene unclear. The V gene's germline CDR1 is SGDLS and CDR2 YYNGEE. V was clipped by 4 bases and J by 0 bases, with 13 bases between them. The CDR3 loop spans 15 amino acids. CDR3 loop: CASSPFGDMNTEAFF. CDR3 sequence (DNA): TGTGCCAGCAGCCCATTTGGGGATATGAACACTGAAGCTTTCTTT. Combining the CDR3 with reference TRBV9 and TRBJ1-1 gives the whole variable domain DSGVTQTPKHLITATGQRVTLRCSPRSGDLSVYWYQQSLDQGLQFLIQYYNGEERAKGNILERFSAQQFPDLHSELNLSSLELGDSALYFCASSPFGDMNTEAFFGQGTRLTVV.

The genes are TRBV6-6 and TRBJ2-7; D is perhaps TRBD1 (7 bases). CDR1 is MNHNY, CDR2 SVGAGI, per germline (reference sequence). The CDR3 runs 14 residues. The CDR3 DNA follows: TGTGCTACCAGGGGGGCAGGGGCCGCCTACGAGCAGTACTTC. Translation gives CATRGAGAAYEQYF.

DNA of the CDR3: TGTGCCAGCAGCCGCCGGGGGGGATCGAACACTGAAGCTTTCTTT. Its protein product is CASSRRGGSNTEAFF. This rearrangement joins TRBV13 to TRBJ1-1; a possible D gene is TRBD1 (5 bases). The CDR3 runs 15 residues. Germline V gives CDR1 PRHDT, CDR2 FYEKMQ (reference sequence). V lost 5 bases to trimming and J lost 1 base, with 14 bases between them.

The CDR3 DNA is TGTGCCAGCAGTTCTTCAGGGGCAGGGATTAGGGCCCAGTACTTC. It encodes CASSSSGAGIRAQYF. This chain links TRBV27 with TRBJ2-5, with D possibly matching TRBD1 (6 bases). The V gene lost 4 bases and the J gene lost 9 bases, with 21 bases spanning the gap. The CDR3 spans 15 residues. The V gene's germline CDR1 is MNHEY and CDR2 SMNVEV (reference sequence).